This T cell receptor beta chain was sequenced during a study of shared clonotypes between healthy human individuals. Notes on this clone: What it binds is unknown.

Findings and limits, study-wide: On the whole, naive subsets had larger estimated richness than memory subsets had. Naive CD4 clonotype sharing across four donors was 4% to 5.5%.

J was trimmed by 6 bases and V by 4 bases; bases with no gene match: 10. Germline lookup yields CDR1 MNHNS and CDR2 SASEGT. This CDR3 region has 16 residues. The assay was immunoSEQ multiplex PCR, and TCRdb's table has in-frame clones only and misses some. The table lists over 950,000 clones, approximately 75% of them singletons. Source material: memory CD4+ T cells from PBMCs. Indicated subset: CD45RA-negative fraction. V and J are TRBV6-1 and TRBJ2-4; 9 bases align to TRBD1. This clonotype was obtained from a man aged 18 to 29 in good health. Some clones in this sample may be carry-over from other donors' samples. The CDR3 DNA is TGTGCCAGCAGTGCGGGACAGGGCCGGGCGAGAAACATTCAGTACTTC. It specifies CASSAGQGRARNIQYF.